The sequence of this TCR beta chain was determined in a study of T cell changes during pregnancy in multiple sclerosis. Sequencing was performed with immunoSEQ multiplex PCR; in TCRdb, only in-frame clones are kept and a portion is missing. The sample lists 60,000 to 80,000 clones, about nine tenths occurring once. The CDR3 has 14 amino acids. Germline CDR1 is KGHSH and CDR2 is LQKENI. V lost 2 bases and J lost 6, with 12 bases in between. The receptor was derived from a female donor with multiple sclerosis, enrolled in a pregnancy study. This chain joins TRBV18 and TRBJ2-3; TRBD1 is a possible D gene (6 bases). The source material was peripheral blood, sampled before pregnancy. CDR3 in DNA: TGTGCCAGCTCACCAGGCAGGGGATGGGATACGCAGTATTTT. It encodes CASSPGRGWDTQYF. The full variable domain, with the rest looked up from reference TRBV18 and TRBJ2-3, is NAGVMQNPRHLVRRRGQEARLRCSPMKGHSHVYWYRQLPEEGLKFMVYLQKENIIDESGMPKERFSAEFPKEGPSILRIQQVVRGDSAAYFCASSPGRGWDTQYFGPGTRLTVL.